These T cell receptor beta chains were read from a single sample in a study of cytomegalovirus exposure and HLA in healthy donors. Generated by immunoSEQ multiplex PCR, the TCRdb table keeps only in-frame clones and is missing some. This listing includes approximately 80,000 clones. Sequenced sample: PBMCs. Every receptor here comes from a young woman in good health and CMV-seronegative. The CDR3 runs from the conserved cysteine through the conserved F or W. The order of the fields is J gene, CDR3 length, V gene, D gene, CDR3 protein, CDR3 DNA. D genes are given only for firm matches.

TRBJ1-2,12,TRBV30,-,CAWSEGNYGYTF,TGTGCCTGGAGTGAGGGGAACTATGGCTACACCTTC
TRBJ2-2,15,TRBV30,TRBD2,CAGTPNSGGTGELFF,TGTGCCGGGACCCCAAATAGCGGGGGAACCGGGGAGCTGTTTTTT
TRBJ1-1,15,TRBV7-9,-,CASRPSGGVNTEAFF,TGTGCCAGCAGGCCTAGCGGGGGGGTAAACACTGAAGCTTTCTTT
TRBJ2-3,16,TRBV2,-,CASAGSGQGPTDTQYF,TGTGCCAGCGCAGGATCGGGGCAGGGGCCCACAGATACGCAGTATTTT
TRBJ1-2,13,TRBV4-2,-,CASSQNRVSGYTF,TGTGCCAGCAGCCAGAACAGGGTCTCCGGCTACACCTTC
TRBJ2-3,14,TRBV19,TRBD1,CASSTRQGGDTQYF,TGTGCCAGTAGTACCCGACAGGGGGGAGATACGCAGTATTTT
TRBJ2-3,14,TRBV13,-,CASSLAGRTDTQYF,TGTGCCAGCAGCTTAGCAGGGCGCACAGATACGCAGTATTTT
TRBJ1-5,13,TRBV19,-,CASSMVLRQPQHF,TGTGCCAGTAGTATGGTTCTCCGGCAGCCCCAGCATTTT
TRBJ2-7,16,TRBV28,TRBD1,CASSLPARGQTHEQYF,TGTGCCAGCAGTTTACCGGCTAGGGGGCAAACCCACGAGCAGTACTTC
TRBJ1-1,13,TRBV6-1,-,CATTELVNTEAFF,TGTGCCACCACGGAGTTAGTGAACACTGAAGCTTTCTTT
TRBJ2-5,14,TRBV6-5,TRBD2,CASRSGRRSETQYF,TGTGCCAGCAGGAGCGGGAGGCGGAGTGAGACCCAGTACTTC
TRBJ2-1,13,TRBV6-5,-,CASALRSDNEQFF,TGTGCCAGCGCACTGAGGTCCGACAATGAGCAGTTCTTC
TRBJ2-1,15,TRBV29-1,TRBD2,CSGGTSGSSYNEQFF,TGCAGCGGCGGGACTAGCGGTAGCTCCTACAATGAGCAGTTCTTC
TRBJ2-7,14,TRBV4-2,-,CASSQEVTNDEQYF,TGTGCCAGCAGCCAAGAAGTAACTAATGACGAGCAGTACTTC
TRBJ1-1,15,TRBV27,TRBD1,CASSLRTGFNSEAFF,TGTGCCAGCAGTTTAAGGACAGGGTTTAATTCTGAAGCTTTCTTT
TRBJ1-5,18,TRBV4-2,-,CASSQGLGIDRKNQPQHF,TGTGCCAGCAGCCAAGGGTTGGGGATAGACAGGAAGAACCAGCCCCAGCATTTT
TRBJ1-1,12,TRBV6-1,-,CASRFAGTEAFF,TGTGCCAGCAGATTCGCCGGGACTGAAGCTTTCTTT
TRBJ2-7,13,TRBV29-1,-,CSVRPQARNEQYF,TGCAGCGTTAGGCCCCAAGCCAGGAACGAGCAGTACTTC
TRBJ1-2,14,TRBV30,TRBD1,CAWSVGDSVYGYTF,TGTGCCTGGAGTGTGGGGGACAGCGTCTATGGCTACACCTTC
TRBJ2-3,16,TRBV10-1,-,CASSESGAGPTDTQYF,TGCGCCAGCAGTGAGTCGGGGGCAGGGCCGACAGATACGCAGTATTTT
TRBJ1-2,16,TRBV18,-,CASSPTRDPGYYGYTF,TGTGCCAGCTCACCAACTAGGGATCCGGGGTACTATGGCTACACCTTC
TRBJ2-1,15,TRBV6-5,TRBD2,CASSYSRRGVNEQFF,TGTGCCAGCAGTTACTCGAGGCGGGGGGTGAATGAGCAGTTCTTC
TRBJ2-5,13,TRBV29-1,TRBD1,CSVLDRGQETQYF,TGCAGCGTTTTGGACAGGGGACAGGAGACCCAGTACTTC
TRBJ2-1,13,TRBV29-1,-,CSVGGGAYNEQFF,TGCAGCGTTGGTGGGGGGGCTTACAATGAGCAGTTCTTC
TRBJ1-1,19,TRBV7-9,TRBD1,CASSLAGSGTGDRNTEDFF,TGTGCCAGCAGCTTAGCGGGTTCCGGGACAGGGGATAGAAACACTGAAGATTTCTTT
TRBJ1-5,14,TRBV6-1,TRBD1,CASSARTGFQPQHF,TGTGCCAGCAGTGCCCGGACAGGGTTTCAGCCCCAGCATTTT
TRBJ2-1,15,TRBV30,TRBD2,CAGSVASSGRSEQFF,TGTGCCGGGAGTGTAGCTTCTAGCGGGAGGTCGGAGCAGTTCTTC
TRBJ1-1,11,TRBV20-1,-,CSAILNTEAFF,TGCAGTGCTATCCTAAACACTGAAGCTTTCTTT
TRBJ1-2,14,TRBV6-6,-,CASSYSSGGGGYTF,TGTGCCAGCAGTTACTCGAGCGGGGGCGGTGGCTACACCTTC
TRBJ1-1,13,TRBV19,-,CASRPGAPAEAFF,TGTGCCAGTAGGCCAGGGGCCCCGGCCGAAGCTTTCTTT
TRBJ1-6,14,TRBV30,-,CAWSERHDNSPLHF,TGTGCCTGGAGTGAGAGACATGATAATTCACCCCTCCACTTT
TRBJ1-2,14,TRBV4-1,TRBD1,CASSPGGTAYGYTF,TGCGCCAGCAGCCCAGGTGGGACAGCCTATGGCTACACCTTC
TRBJ2-7,17,TRBV7-8,TRBD2,CASSLGPTSGITYEQYF,TGTGCCAGCAGCTTGGGCCCTACTAGCGGGATCACCTACGAGCAGTACTTC
TRBJ2-1,16,TRBV7-2,TRBD1,CASSLVGTANYNEQFF,TGTGCCAGCAGCTTAGTGGGGACAGCTAACTACAATGAGCAGTTCTTC
TRBJ2-2,13,TRBV15,-,CATSRDRGWELFF,TGTGCCACCAGCAGAGATCGGGGATGGGAGCTGTTTTTT
TRBJ1-1,14,TRBV19,TRBD1,CASSRDRMNTEAFF,TGTGCCAGTAGTAGGGACAGGATGAACACTGAAGCTTTCTTT
TRBJ2-1,15,TRBV7-9,-,CASSLGYGVPDEQFF,TGTGCCAGCAGCTTAGGGTACGGGGTCCCAGATGAGCAGTTCTTC
TRBJ2-3,14,TRBV19,TRBD1,CASSPDRVTDTQYF,TGTGCCAGTAGTCCTGACAGGGTAACAGATACGCAGTATTTT
TRBJ2-3,16,TRBV13,TRBD1,CASSLRTGAGTDTQYF,TGTGCCAGCAGCCTACGGACAGGCGCAGGCACAGATACGCAGTATTTT
TRBJ2-7,15,TRBV6-1,TRBD1,CASSELRDSPYEQYF,TGTGCCAGCAGTGAACTGAGGGACAGCCCCTACGAGCAGTACTTC
TRBJ2-7,14,TRBV6-1,-,CASSPGPDGYEQYF,TGTGCCAGCAGCCCAGGCCCAGATGGGTACGAGCAGTACTTC
TRBJ2-7,13,TRBV19,-,CASSRTTSYEQYF,TGTGCCAGTAGTAGGACTACGTCCTACGAGCAGTACTTC
TRBJ1-6,14,TRBV10-2,-,CASSDGIYNSPLHF,TGCGCCAGCAGTGACGGGATCTATAATTCACCCCTCCACTTT
TRBJ1-2,13,TRBV5-4,TRBD1,CASSPTGADGYTF,TGTGCCAGCAGCCCTACAGGGGCCGATGGCTACACCTTC
TRBJ2-7,14,TRBV27,TRBD1,CASSLSAGGYEQYF,TGTGCCAGCAGTTTATCCGCAGGGGGTTACGAGCAGTACTTC
TRBJ2-5,16,TRBV6-5,TRBD1,CASSYSRGPRPETQYF,TGTGCCAGCAGTTACTCGAGGGGGCCCCGGCCAGAGACCCAGTACTTC
TRBJ1-2,14,TRBV7-8,-,CASSLNDGGIGYTF,TGTGCCAGCAGCTTAAACGATGGAGGGATAGGCTACACCTTC
TRBJ1-1,15,TRBV9,TRBD1,CASSPRQGGNTEAFF,TGTGCCAGCAGCCCCAGACAGGGCGGTAACACTGAAGCTTTCTTT
TRBJ2-1,11,TRBV29-1,-,CSAGPVTEQFF,TGCAGCGCTGGGCCTGTAACGGAGCAGTTCTTC
TRBJ2-5,16,TRBV9,TRBD2,CASSVDSGGGPETQYF,TGTGCCAGCAGCGTAGATTCAGGCGGGGGGCCAGAGACCCAGTACTTC
TRBJ1-3,14,TRBV30,-,CAWSGGTSGNTIYF,TGTGCCTGGAGTGGCGGGACCTCTGGAAACACCATATATTTT
TRBJ2-1,17,TRBV19,-,CASSIWASERSYNEQFF,TGTGCCAGTAGTATTTGGGCTAGCGAACGCTCCTACAATGAGCAGTTCTTC
TRBJ1-6,20,TRBV4-2,TRBD1,CASSQELTGTGDMLGSPLHF,TGTGCCAGCAGCCAAGAACTTACCGGGACAGGTGACATGTTGGGATCACCCCTCCACTTT
TRBJ1-1,12,TRBV2,-,CASSFADTEAFF,TGTGCCAGCAGTTTTGCGGACACTGAAGCTTTCTTT
TRBJ1-5,14,TRBV6-1,-,CASSEGEIGQPQHF,TGTGCCAGCAGTGAAGGGGAGATTGGTCAGCCCCAGCATTTT